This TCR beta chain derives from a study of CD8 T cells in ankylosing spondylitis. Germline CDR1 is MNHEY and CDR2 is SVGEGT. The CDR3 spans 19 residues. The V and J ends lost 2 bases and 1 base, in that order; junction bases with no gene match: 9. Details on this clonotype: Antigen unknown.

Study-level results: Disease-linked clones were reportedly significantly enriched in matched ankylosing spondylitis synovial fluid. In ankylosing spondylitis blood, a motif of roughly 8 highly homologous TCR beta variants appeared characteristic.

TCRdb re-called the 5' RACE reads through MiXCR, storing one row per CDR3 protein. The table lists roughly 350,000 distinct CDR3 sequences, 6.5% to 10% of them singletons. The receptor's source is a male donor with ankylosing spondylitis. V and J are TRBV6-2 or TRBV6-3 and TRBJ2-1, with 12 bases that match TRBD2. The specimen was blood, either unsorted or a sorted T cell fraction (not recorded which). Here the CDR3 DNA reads TGTGCCAGCAGTTACAACCCCTCTGGACTAGCGGGATCCTACAATGAGCAGTTCTTC. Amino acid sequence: CASSYNPSGLAGSYNEQFF.